The 27 T cell receptor beta chains reported below all come from one sample, sequenced in a study of blood T cell repertoires in COVID-19. Only in-frame clones appear in the TCRdb table, and some are missing; sequencing was by immunoSEQ multiplex PCR. The sample gives roughly 69,000 clones, approximately 79% of which show up once; around 9.4% is in the top ten. The sample was peripheral blood. The source of these receptors is a woman between 45 and 60 years old with acute or convalescent COVID-19.

The rearrangement joins TRBV28 to TRBJ1-6; 8 bases map to TRBD1. The V segment lost 6 bases and the J segment 11 bases; nucleotides outside the gene matches: 9. The germline CDR1 and CDR2 sequences are MDHEN and SYDVKM. This CDR3 contains 14 residues. This CDR3 reads CASRPTGEQTPLHF. CDR3 nucleotides: TGTGCCAGCAGACCGACAGGGGAACAGACACCCCTCCACTTT.

The chain has TRBV7-2 and TRBJ1-3; a weak D match, TRBD1 (5 bases). Germline values: CDR1 SGHTA, CDR2 FQGNSA. The CDR3 contains 12 residues. V was clipped by 5 bases and J by 9 bases, with 11 bases between them. CDR3 sequence (DNA): TGTGCCAGCAGCCTTCGGGGGGGCACCATATATTTT. This translates into CASSLRGGTIYF.

The J gene is TRBJ1-6, the V gene TRBV18; 8 bases align to TRBD1. The CDR3 runs to 17 residues. V shed 4 bases and J 6 bases; nucleotides not matched to a gene: 11. Germline CDR1 reads KGHSH; CDR2 reads LQKENI. The CDR3 DNA is TGTGCCAGCTCACTGACGCGACCGGGACAGGTTAATTCACCCCTCCACTTT. Encoded protein: CASSLTRPGQVNSPLHF.

This clone was observed a few times. V and J are TRBV7-9 and TRBJ1-1; D perhaps matches TRBD1 (5 bases). Germline CDR1 reads SEHNR; CDR2 reads FQNEAQ (reference sequence). The V gene lost 5 bases and the J gene lost 3 bases, with 10 bases spanning the gap. The CDR3 covers 13 residues. CDR3 region: CASSLQADTEAFF. In DNA, the CDR3 is TGTGCCAGCAGCCTACAGGCAGACACTGAAGCTTTCTTT.

The chain carries TRBV29-1 and TRBJ2-1; D possibly corresponds to TRBD2 (6 bases). CDR1 is SQVTM, CDR2 ANQGSEA, per germline. The CDR3 has 14 residues. V was trimmed by 3 bases and J by 6 bases, leaving 15 bases between them. The CDR3 region has the DNA TGCAGCGTTGAGGGGGGTGGAGGGGCCAATGAGCAGTTCTTC. It encodes CSVEGGGGANEQFF.

The J gene is TRBJ2-7, the V gene TRBV6-5; 7 bases fit TRBD2. V shed 2 bases, J shed 2 bases, and the junction held 6 bases outside the gene matches. The V gene's germline CDR1 is MNHEY and CDR2 SVGAGI. This CDR3 has 15 residues. The DNA of the CDR3 is TGTGCCAGCAGTTACAATGGCGGGGGAGCCTACGAGCAGTACTTC. Its translation: CASSYNGGGAYEQYF.

There are a few counts of this clone. The chain is built from TRBV15 and TRBJ2-7, with D perhaps TRBD2 (5 bases). Trimming removed 2 bases at V and 4 bases at J, with 9 bases between. Per the germline V gene, CDR1 is LNHNV and CDR2 is YYDKDF (reference sequence). The CDR3 has 13 amino acids. In DNA form, the CDR3 reads TGTGCCACCAGCAGACTCCCGGGGTACGAGCAGTACTTC. It translates to CATSRLPGYEQYF.

This rearrangement joins TRBV7-9 to TRBJ2-6; D might be TRBD1 (5 bases). This CDR3 contains 15 residues. V lost 3 bases, J lost 2 bases, and 8 bases lay in between. Germline loops: CDR1 SEHNR, CDR2 FQNEAQ (reference sequence). The CDR3: CASSFPGTGANVLTF. CDR3 nucleotide sequence: TGTGCCAGCAGCTTCCCAGGGACTGGGGCCAACGTCCTGACTTTC. The whole variable domain, remainder taken from reference TRBV7-9 and TRBJ2-6, is DTGVSQNPRHKITKRGQNVTFRCDPISEHNRLYWYRQTLGQGPEFLTYFQNEAQLEKSRLLSDRFSAERPKGSFSTLEIQRTEQGDSAMYLCASSFPGTGANVLTFGAGSRLTVL.

This clone occurred many times. The chain employs TRBV5-1 and TRBJ2-2; 7 nucleotides match TRBD1. V trimming: 4 bases; J trimming: 2 bases; junction bases outside the gene matches: 5. Germline V gives CDR1 SGHRS, CDR2 YFSETQ. The CDR3 has 15 amino acids. The CDR3 sequence: CASSGGQINTGELFF. For the CDR3, the DNA is TGCGCCAGCAGCGGGGGACAGATAAACACCGGGGAGCTGTTTTTT.

J is TRBJ2-5 and V is TRBV6-4, with 8 bases matching TRBD1. Germline CDR1 reads MRHNA; CDR2 reads SNTAGT. V lost 6 bases to trimming and J lost 4 bases; unmatched junction nucleotides: 4. CDR3 length equals 13 residues. CDR3 nucleotides: TGTGCCAGCAGCGCAGACAGGGGAGAGACCCAGTACTTC. This codes for CASSADRGETQYF.

CDR3 bases: TGTGCCAGCAGCCTGACTAGCGGGGGGGTAGATACGCAGTATTTT. Amino acids: CASSLTSGGVDTQYF. V gene TRBV11-1 combines with J gene TRBJ2-3; 14 bases match TRBD2. The CDR3 extends over 15 amino acids. Germline values: CDR1 SGHAT, CDR2 FQDESV (reference sequence). Unmatched junction bases numbered 3, after V lost 5 bases and J lost 5 bases.

The rearrangement joins TRBV9 to TRBJ1-2, with TRBD1 identical over 9 bases. The CDR3 has 23 amino acids. V was pared by 2 bases and J by 0 bases, with 26 bases of the junction left unmatched. CDR1 is SGDLS, CDR2 YYNGEE, per germline. The CDR3 here is CASSVRPSSGQGKGRLSNYGYTF. CDR3 DNA: TGTGCCAGCAGCGTTCGACCGAGTAGTGGACAGGGGAAGGGTCGATTGTCTAACTATGGCTACACCTTC.

V usage is TRBV18 and J usage is TRBJ1-5; the match to TRBD1 covers 10 bases. Germline loops: CDR1 KGHSH, CDR2 LQKENI. Unmatched junction bases numbered 8, after V lost 6 bases and J lost 6 bases. The CDR3 has 15 amino acids. In nucleotides, the CDR3 is TGTGCCAGCTCCCACGGGACAGGGGTCAGTCAGCCCCAGCATTTT. Translating gives CASSHGTGVSQPQHF. Full variable domain (outside the CDR3, taken from reference TRBV18 and TRBJ1-5): NAGVMQNPRHLVRRRGQEARLRCSPMKGHSHVYWYRQLPEEGLKFMVYLQKENIIDESGMPKERFSAEFPKEGPSILRIQQVVRGDSAAYFCASSHGTGVSQPQHFGDGTRLSIL.

Written as DNA, the CDR3 is TGCGCCAGCAGCCACGGCGACAGGGGTGGAAACACCATATATTTT. Translation gives CASSHGDRGGNTIYF. The chain uses TRBV4-1 and TRBJ1-3; 8 nucleotides agree with TRBD1. J lost 3 bases, V lost 3 bases, and 4 bases had no gene match. Germline V gene sequence: CDR1 MGHRA, CDR2 YSYEKL. The CDR3 has 15 residues.

The rearrangement links TRBV20-1 to TRBJ1-4; D call uncertain. The CDR3 contains 15 residues. The V end was cut by 4 bases, the J end by 3 bases, with 15 bases between. Germline V gene lookup returns CDR1 DFQATT and CDR2 SNEGSKA (reference sequence). CDR3 bases: TGCAGTGCTACTGATGGCCTGCCTCCTAATGAAAAACTGTTTTTT. It encodes CSATDGLPPNEKLFF.

The genes are TRBV12-5 and TRBJ2-7; 7 nucleotides line up with TRBD1. The CDR3 length is 15 residues. Looked up from germline, CDR1 is LGHNT and CDR2 is FRNRAP. V lost 5 bases and J lost 0; bases outside the gene matches: 7. CDR3 nucleotides: TGTGCTAGTGGTCTGGACAGGACGGCCTCCTACGAGCAGTACTTC. Its protein product is CASGLDRTASYEQYF.

The chain has TRBV7-2 and TRBJ2-5; 10 bases fit TRBD2. Losses at the gene ends were 3 bases for V and 1 base for J; bases not matched to a gene: 8. Germline loops: CDR1 SGHTA, CDR2 FQGNSA. The CDR3 consists of 17 residues. This CDR3 reads CASSFVSGRRIQETQYF. The CDR3 DNA sequence: TGTGCCAGCAGCTTCGTTAGCGGGAGGCGGATCCAAGAGACCCAGTACTTC.

This clone has a single count. This chain joins TRBV5-4 and TRBJ2-7; 9 bases are shared with TRBD1. Per germline, CDR1 SGHNT and CDR2 YYREEE (reference sequence). V lost 4 bases to trimming and J lost 0 bases; unmatched junction nucleotides: 5. This CDR3 has 15 amino acids. The CDR3 is CASSPDRGSSYEQYF. CDR3 DNA sequence: TGTGCCAGCAGCCCGGACAGGGGTAGCTCCTACGAGCAGTACTTC. Variable domain in full (rest from reference TRBV5-4 and TRBJ2-7): ETGVTQSPTHLIKTRGQQVTLRCSSQSGHNTVSWYQQALGQGPQFIFQYYREEENGRGNFPPRFSGLQFPNYSSELNVNALELDDSALYLCASSPDRGSSYEQYFGPGTRLTVT.

The rearrangement joins TRBV3-1 (or the pseudogene TRBV3-2) to TRBJ2-1, with D tentatively TRBD1 (6 bases). The V gene's germline CDR1 is LGHDT and CDR2 YNNKEL (reference sequence). V was clipped by 5 bases and J by 9 bases, with 14 bases between them. The CDR3 contains 13 residues. The DNA of the CDR3 is TGTGCCAGCAGCGGATTACAGGGCCGTGAGCAGTTCTTC. It yields the protein CASSGLQGREQFF.

The V call is TRBV7-9, the J call TRBJ1-5, with a possible D match to TRBD1 (6 bases). V lost 3 bases and J lost 3, with 12 bases in between. CDR1 and CDR2 from the germline V gene are SEHNR and FQNEAQ (reference sequence). The CDR3 contains 15 residues. For the CDR3, the DNA is TGTGCCAGCAGCTTGAGGGGGGGCGACAATCAGCCCCAGCATTTT. Residues: CASSLRGGDNQPQHF.

This chain links TRBV6-2 or TRBV6-3 with TRBJ2-1; 7 bases agree with TRBD1. The CDR3 totals 15 residues. CDR1 is MNHEY and CDR2 is SVGEGT in the germline V gene. V trimming: 4 bases; J trimming: 7 bases; junction bases outside the gene matches: 10. CDR3 nucleotide sequence: TGTGCCAGCAGTTGGGGACAGTCTTGGCGTAATGAGCAGTTCTTC. This translates into CASSWGQSWRNEQFF.

The chain combines TRBV18 with TRBJ1-5; D might be TRBD1 (6 bases). The V gene's germline CDR1 is KGHSH and CDR2 LQKENI. There are 14 residues in the CDR3. Trimming shortened V by 4 bases and J by 0 bases, and 7 bases separated the two germline ends. CDR3 protein: CASSRQDSNQPQHF. DNA of the CDR3: TGTGCCAGCTCACGACAGGATAGCAATCAGCCCCAGCATTTT.

This clone has a single count. The chain joins TRBV9 to TRBJ2-1, with 13 bases identical to TRBD2. The CDR3 length is 17 residues. Germline assignment: CDR1 SGDLS and CDR2 YYNGEE. The V segment lost 7 bases and the J segment 0 bases; nucleotides outside the gene matches: 7. The CDR3 coding sequence is TGTGCCAGCGACGGGACTAGCGGGACGAGCTCCTACAATGAGCAGTTCTTC. Residues: CASDGTSGTSSYNEQFF.

The chain uses TRBV7-3 and TRBJ2-2; TRBD2 matches at 9 bases. The germline gives CDR1 SGHTA, CDR2 FQGTGA. V shed 1 base and J 2 bases; nucleotides not matched to a gene: 11. This CDR3 contains 19 residues. The DNA for the CDR3 is TGTGCCAGCAGCTTAAGTCCCGTGACTAGCGGAACTAACACCGGGGAGCTGTTTTTT. It translates to CASSLSPVTSGTNTGELFF.

The rearrangement joins TRBV6-6 to TRBJ2-5, with D possibly being TRBD1 (6 bases). Per the germline V gene, CDR1 is MNHNY and CDR2 is SVGAGI (reference sequence). The CDR3 covers 14 residues. Trimming removed 0 bases at V and 5 bases at J, with 10 bases between. For the CDR3, the DNA is TGTGCCAGCAGTTACTCGGGGGCGCGGGAGACCCAGTACTTC. It is translated as CASSYSGARETQYF.

DNA for the CDR3: TGTGCCAGCAGCTTCAACAGGGGAGAGACCCAGTACTTC. Protein: CASSFNRGETQYF. The V gene is TRBV7-2, the J gene TRBJ2-5; TRBD1 aligns across 7 bases. Germline V gives CDR1 SGHTA, CDR2 FQGNSA. Trimming cost V 3 bases and J 4 bases; bases outside gene matches: 2. CDR3 length equals 13 residues.

The genes are TRBV7-3 and TRBJ2-2; 7 nucleotides align to TRBD2. Germline V lookup: CDR1 SGHTA, CDR2 FQGTGA. This CDR3 has 15 residues. V lost 4 bases to trimming and J lost 0 bases; unmatched junction nucleotides: 2. The CDR3 reads CASSSRGANTGELFF. The CDR3 DNA follows: TGTGCCAGCAGCTCACGGGGGGCGAACACCGGGGAGCTGTTTTTT.